Sequencing of this TCR beta chain was carried out in a study of blood T cell repertoires in COVID-19. As for the study in general: Samples of COVID-19 (acute and convalescent) were obtained from the United States, Italy and Spain.

Germline CDR1 MGHRA, CDR2 YSYEKL. With V trimmed by 4 bases and J by 0 bases, 4 bases remained unmatched. The CDR3 is 15 residues long. Source study methods: Estimation of nucleated cell counts relied on the amplification of reference gene primers. This table comes from immunoSEQ multiplex PCR, and its TCRdb copy is limited to in-frame clones, with some not included. D and trimming were read from the DNA, whereas the V and J calls and clone size are those reported in that table. Of fewer than 100,000 clones listed, 75% to 90% are singletons. The chain is built from TRBV4-1 and TRBJ1-1; 8 nucleotides line up with TRBD1. This sequence was found in a human donor in a cohort sampled during active COVID-19. The sequenced material came from peripheral blood. The CDR3 DNA reads TGCGCCAGCAGCCGGAGGACAGGGCTGAACACTGAAGCTTTCTTT. Translated, it gives CASSRRTGLNTEAFF.